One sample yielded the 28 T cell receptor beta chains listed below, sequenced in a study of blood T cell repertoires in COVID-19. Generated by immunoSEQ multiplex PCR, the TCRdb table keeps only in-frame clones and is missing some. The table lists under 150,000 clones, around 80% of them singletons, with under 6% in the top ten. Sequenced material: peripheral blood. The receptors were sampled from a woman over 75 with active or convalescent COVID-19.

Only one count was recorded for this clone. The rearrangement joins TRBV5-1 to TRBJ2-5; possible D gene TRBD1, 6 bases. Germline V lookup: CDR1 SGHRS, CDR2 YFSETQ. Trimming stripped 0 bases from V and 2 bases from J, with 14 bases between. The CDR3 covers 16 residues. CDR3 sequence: CASSLEKKDRQETQYF. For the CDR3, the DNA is TGCGCCAGCAGCTTGGAAAAGAAGGACAGACAAGAGACCCAGTACTTC.

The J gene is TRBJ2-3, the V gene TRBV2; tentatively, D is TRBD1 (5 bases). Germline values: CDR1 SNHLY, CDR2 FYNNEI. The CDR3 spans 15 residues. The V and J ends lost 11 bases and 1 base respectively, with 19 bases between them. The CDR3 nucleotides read TGTGCCGTAAGCATTAAGGGGCTTGGCACAGATACGCAGTATTTT. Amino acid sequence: CAVSIKGLGTDTQYF.

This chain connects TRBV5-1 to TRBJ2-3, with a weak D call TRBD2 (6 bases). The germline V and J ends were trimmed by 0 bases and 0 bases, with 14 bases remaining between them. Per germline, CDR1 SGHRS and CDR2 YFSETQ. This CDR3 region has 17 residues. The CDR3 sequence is CASSLGNPSVSTDTQYF. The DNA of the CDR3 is TGCGCCAGCAGCTTGGGGAATCCTAGCGTGAGCACAGATACGCAGTATTTT.

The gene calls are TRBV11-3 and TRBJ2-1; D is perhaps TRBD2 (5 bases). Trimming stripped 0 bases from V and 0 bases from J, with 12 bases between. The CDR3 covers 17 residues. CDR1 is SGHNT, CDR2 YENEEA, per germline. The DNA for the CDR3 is TGTGCCAGCAGCTTAGAGGCGGGCCTCAGCTCCTACAATGAGCAGTTCTTC. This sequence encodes CASSLEAGLSSYNEQFF.

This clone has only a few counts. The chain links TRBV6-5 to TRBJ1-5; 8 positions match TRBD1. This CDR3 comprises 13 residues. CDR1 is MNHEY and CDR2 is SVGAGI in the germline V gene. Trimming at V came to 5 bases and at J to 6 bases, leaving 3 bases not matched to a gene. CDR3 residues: CASSRTGRQPQHF. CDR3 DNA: TGTGCCAGCAGTCGGACAGGGCGTCAGCCCCAGCATTTT.

The CDR3 coding sequence is TGTGCCAGCTCACCACTTTCCGCAGGGGGCAGGACAAATCAGCCCCAGCATTTT. Residues: CASSPLSAGGRTNQPQHF. This rearrangement joins TRBV18 to TRBJ1-5; 8 bases are shared with TRBD1. V lost 1 base, J lost 4 bases, and 12 bases stayed unmatched. From germline, CDR1 is KGHSH and CDR2 LQKENI. The CDR3 has 18 residues.

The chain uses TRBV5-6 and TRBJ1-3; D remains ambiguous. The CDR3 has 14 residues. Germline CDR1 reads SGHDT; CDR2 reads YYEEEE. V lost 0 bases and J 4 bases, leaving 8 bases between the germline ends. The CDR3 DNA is TGTGCCAGCAGCTTGGGTGGAGGCGGAAACACCATATATTTT. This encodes CASSLGGGGNTIYF.

The CDR3 loop reads CASGFIRGGTGELFF. The DNA for the CDR3 is TGTGCTAGTGGTTTCATTCGGGGGGGCACCGGGGAGCTGTTTTTT. The chain is built from TRBV12-5 and TRBJ2-2; 8 bases line up with TRBD2. This CDR3 contains 15 residues. Looked up from germline, CDR1 is LGHNT and CDR2 is FRNRAP. With V trimmed by 3 bases and J by 4 bases, 4 bases remained unmatched.

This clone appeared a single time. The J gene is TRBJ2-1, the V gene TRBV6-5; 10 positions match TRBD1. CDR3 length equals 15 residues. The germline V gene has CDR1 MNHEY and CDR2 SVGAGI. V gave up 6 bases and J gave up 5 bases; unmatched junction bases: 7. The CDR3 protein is CASRTGQGGHNEQFF. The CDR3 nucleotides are TGTGCCAGCAGGACAGGACAGGGGGGACACAATGAGCAGTTCTTC.

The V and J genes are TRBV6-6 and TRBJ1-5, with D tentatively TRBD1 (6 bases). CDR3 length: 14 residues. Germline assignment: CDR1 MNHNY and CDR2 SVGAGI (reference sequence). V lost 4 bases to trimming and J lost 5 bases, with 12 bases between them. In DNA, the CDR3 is TGTGCCAGCAGTTCCCAGGGGCCCCATCAGCCCCAGCATTTT. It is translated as CASSSQGPHQPQHF.

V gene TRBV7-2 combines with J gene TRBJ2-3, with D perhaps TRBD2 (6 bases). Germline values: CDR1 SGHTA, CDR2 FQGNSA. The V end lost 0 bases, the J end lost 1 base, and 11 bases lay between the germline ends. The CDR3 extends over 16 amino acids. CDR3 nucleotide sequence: TGTGCCAGCAGCTTAGCGAGTGGGACTGGCACAGATACGCAGTATTTT. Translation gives CASSLASGTGTDTQYF.

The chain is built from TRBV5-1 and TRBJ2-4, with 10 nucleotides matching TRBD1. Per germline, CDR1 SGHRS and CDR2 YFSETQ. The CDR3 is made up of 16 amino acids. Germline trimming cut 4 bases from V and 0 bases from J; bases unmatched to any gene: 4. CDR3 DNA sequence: TGCGCCAGCAGCCCGACAGGGGGCACAGCCAAAAACATTCAGTACTTC. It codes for CASSPTGGTAKNIQYF.

CDR3 DNA: TGTGCCAGCAGCCAAGCGAGCGAGCAGTTCTTC. It encodes CASSQASEQFF. The V gene is TRBV3-1 (or the pseudogene TRBV3-2), the J gene TRBJ2-1, with D unresolved. CDR3 length equals 11 residues. Per the germline V gene, CDR1 is LGHDT and CDR2 is YNNKEL (reference sequence). Trimming left V 1 base short and J 10 bases short, with 5 bases between.

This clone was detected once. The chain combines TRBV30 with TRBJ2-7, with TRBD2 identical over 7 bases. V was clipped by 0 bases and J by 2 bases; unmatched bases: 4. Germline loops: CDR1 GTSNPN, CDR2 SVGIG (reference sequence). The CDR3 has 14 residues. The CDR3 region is CAWSVGGVAYEQYF. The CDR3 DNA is TGTGCCTGGAGTGTGGGGGGGGTAGCCTACGAGCAGTACTTC. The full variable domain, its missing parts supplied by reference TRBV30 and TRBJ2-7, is SQTIHQWPATLVQPVGSPLSLECTVEGTSNPNLYWYRQAAGRGLQLLFYSVGIGQISSEVPQNLSASRPQDRQFILSSKKLLLSDSGFYLCAWSVGGVAYEQYFGPGTRLTVT.

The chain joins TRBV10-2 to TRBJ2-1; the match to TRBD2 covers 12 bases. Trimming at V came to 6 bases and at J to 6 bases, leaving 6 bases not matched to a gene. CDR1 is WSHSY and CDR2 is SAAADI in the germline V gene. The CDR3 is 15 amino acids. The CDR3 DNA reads TGCGCCAGCAGCCTCCTAGCGGGGGGGTTCAATGAGCAGTTCTTC. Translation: CASSLLAGGFNEQFF.

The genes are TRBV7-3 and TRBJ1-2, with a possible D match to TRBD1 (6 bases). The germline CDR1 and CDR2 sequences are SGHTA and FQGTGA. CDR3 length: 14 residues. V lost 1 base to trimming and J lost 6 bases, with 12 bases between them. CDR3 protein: CASSLKGGRDGYTF. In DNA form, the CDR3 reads TGTGCCAGCAGCTTAAAAGGGGGGAGGGATGGCTACACCTTC.

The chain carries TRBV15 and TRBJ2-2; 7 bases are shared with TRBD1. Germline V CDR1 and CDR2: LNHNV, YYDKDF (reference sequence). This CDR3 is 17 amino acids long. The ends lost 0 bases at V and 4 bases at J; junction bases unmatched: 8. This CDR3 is CATSRDGNRGRTGELFF. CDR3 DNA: TGTGCCACCAGCAGAGATGGGAACAGGGGACGCACCGGGGAGCTGTTTTTT. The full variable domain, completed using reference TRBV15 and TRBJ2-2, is DAMVIQNPRYQVTQFGKPVTLSCSQTLNHNVMYWYQQKSSQAPKLLFHYYDKDFNNEADTPDNFQSRRPNTSFCFLDIRSPGLGDTAMYLCATSRDGNRGRTGELFFGEGSRLTVL.

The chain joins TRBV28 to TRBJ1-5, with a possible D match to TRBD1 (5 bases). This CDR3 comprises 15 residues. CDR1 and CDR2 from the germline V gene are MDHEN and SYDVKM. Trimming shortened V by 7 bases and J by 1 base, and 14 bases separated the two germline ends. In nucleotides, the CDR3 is TGTGCCAGCACCTACGGGGGAGGGAGCAATCAGCCCCAGCATTTT. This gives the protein CASTYGGGSNQPQHF.

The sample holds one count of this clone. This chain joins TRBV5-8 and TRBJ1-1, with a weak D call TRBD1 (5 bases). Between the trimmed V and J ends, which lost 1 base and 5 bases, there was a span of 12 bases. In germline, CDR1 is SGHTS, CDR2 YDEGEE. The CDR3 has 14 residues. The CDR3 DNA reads TGTGCCAGCAGCTTGCTCGCCAAGGGGACTGAAGCTTTCTTT. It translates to CASSLLAKGTEAFF.

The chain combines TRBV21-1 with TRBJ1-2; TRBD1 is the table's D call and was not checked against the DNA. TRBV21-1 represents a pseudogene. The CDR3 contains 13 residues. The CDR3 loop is CASIEGAGYGYTF. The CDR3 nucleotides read TGTGCCAGCATAGAGGGGGCTGGCTATGGCTACACCTTC.

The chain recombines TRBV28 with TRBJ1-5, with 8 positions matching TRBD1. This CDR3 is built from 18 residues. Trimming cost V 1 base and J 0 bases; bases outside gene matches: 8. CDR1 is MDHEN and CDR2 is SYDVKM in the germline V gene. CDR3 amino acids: CASSLYGRGPYSNQPQHF. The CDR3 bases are TGTGCCAGCAGTTTATATGGCAGGGGGCCTTATAGCAATCAGCCCCAGCATTTT.

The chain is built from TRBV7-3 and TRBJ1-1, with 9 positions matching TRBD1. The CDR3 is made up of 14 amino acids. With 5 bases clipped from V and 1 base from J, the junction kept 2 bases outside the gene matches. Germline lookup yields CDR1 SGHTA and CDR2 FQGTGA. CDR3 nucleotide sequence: TGTGCCAGCAGCCAGACAGGGGGGAACACTGAAGCTTTCTTT. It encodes CASSQTGGNTEAFF.

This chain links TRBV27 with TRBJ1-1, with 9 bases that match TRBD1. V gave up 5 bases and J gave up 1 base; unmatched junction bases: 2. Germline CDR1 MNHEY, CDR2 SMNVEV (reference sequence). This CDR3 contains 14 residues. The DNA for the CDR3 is TGTGCCAGCAGTCGGACAGGGGCGAACACTGAAGCTTTCTTT. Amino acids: CASSRTGANTEAFF.

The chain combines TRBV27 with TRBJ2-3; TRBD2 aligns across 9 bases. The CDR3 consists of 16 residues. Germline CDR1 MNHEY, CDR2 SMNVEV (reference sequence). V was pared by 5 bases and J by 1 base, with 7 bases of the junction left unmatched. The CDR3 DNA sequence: TGTGCCAGCAGTAGAATAGCGGGGGCCGGCACAGATACGCAGTATTTT. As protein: CASSRIAGAGTDTQYF.

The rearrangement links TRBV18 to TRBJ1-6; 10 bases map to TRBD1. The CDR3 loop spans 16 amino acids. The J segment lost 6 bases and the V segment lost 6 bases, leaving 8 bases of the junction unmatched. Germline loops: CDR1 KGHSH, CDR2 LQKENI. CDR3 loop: CASSRRQGARNSPLHF. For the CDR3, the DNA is TGTGCCAGCTCGCGGAGACAGGGGGCTCGTAATTCACCCCTCCACTTT.

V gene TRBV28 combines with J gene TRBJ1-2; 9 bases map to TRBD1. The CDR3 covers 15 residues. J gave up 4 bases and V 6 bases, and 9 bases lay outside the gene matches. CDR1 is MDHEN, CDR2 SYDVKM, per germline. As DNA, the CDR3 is TGTGCCAGCAGGTTCCCCGGGACAGGGTCCTATGGCTACACCTTC. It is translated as CASRFPGTGSYGYTF.

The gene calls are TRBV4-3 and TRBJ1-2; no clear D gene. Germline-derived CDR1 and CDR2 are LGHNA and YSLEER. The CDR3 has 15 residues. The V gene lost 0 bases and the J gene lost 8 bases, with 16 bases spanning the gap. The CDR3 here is CASSQDFNSQRGYTF. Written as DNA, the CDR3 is TGCGCCAGCAGCCAAGATTTTAACAGCCAAAGGGGCTACACCTTC.

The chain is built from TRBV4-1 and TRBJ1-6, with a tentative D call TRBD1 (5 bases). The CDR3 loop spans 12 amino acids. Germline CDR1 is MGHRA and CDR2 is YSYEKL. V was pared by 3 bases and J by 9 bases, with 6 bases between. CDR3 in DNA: TGCGCCAGCAGCCACGACAGTTCACCCCTCCACTTT. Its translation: CASSHDSSPLHF.